A selection of T cell receptor beta chains follows, all from one sample in a study of identical twins. TCRdb re-analysed the 5' RACE reads in MiXCR, keeping a single row per CDR3 protein. The data show roughly 700,000 distinct CDR3 sequences, around 8.3% seen once. The same sample was also studied in work on yellow fever vaccine responses in identical twins.

The sequenced sample consisted of PBMCs. These receptors were taken from a woman aged 18-29 years in good health. Both conserved end residues are trimmed from each CDR3.

V gene,J gene,CDR3 protein
TRBV5-6,TRBJ1-1,ASSFGTGGVWNTEAF
TRBV12-3/TRBV12-4,TRBJ2-2,ASSLSDRGSGGELF
TRBV19,TRBJ2-5,ASWGHGQETQY
TRBV7-8,TRBJ2-7,ASSLYRGPYEQY
TRBV15,TRBJ2-1,ATSRGLAGANEQF
TRBV20-1,TRBJ2-2,SAVGLAYTGQLF
TRBV10-3,TRBJ2-1,AISGGDDYNEQF
TRBV25-1,TRBJ2-3,ASSEWRDRGRDTQY
TRBV7-9,TRBJ2-5,ASSQSPTGVVETQY
TRBV6-1,TRBJ1-1,ACTGNTEAF
TRBV10-3,TRBJ1-6,AIRDRDTSNSPLH
TRBV2,TRBJ2-7,ASSGGRGYEQY
TRBV2,TRBJ2-5,AGRGGYQETQY
TRBV19,TRBJ2-1,ASSSPGQGANEQF
TRBV24-1,TRBJ2-1,ATQNGVLEQF
TRBV4-3,TRBJ2-2,ASSQGEYTGELF
TRBV4-1,TRBJ2-5,ASSQEDIGFGETQY
TRBV10-3,TRBJ2-5,AIGETQY
TRBV5-4,TRBJ2-2,ASSIDRIYTGELF
TRBV6-2/TRBV6-3,TRBJ2-1,ASSSRGTILNEQF
TRBV19,TRBJ2-1,ASSIENGRGALVNEQF
TRBV19,TRBJ1-2,ASNVGGSVRRYGYT
TRBV27,TRBJ2-1,ATSPGLARSEQF
TRBV28,TRBJ2-3,ASSSGTSGASVDTQY
TRBV7-2,TRBJ1-1,ASSLVATLNTEAF
TRBV5-1,TRBJ1-6,ASSEGWIINSPLH
TRBV5-1,TRBJ2-7,ASATGTGTYEQY
TRBV5-6,TRBJ1-2,ASSYRIGYT
TRBV25-1,TRBJ1-2,ASSGAGPHYGYT
TRBV3-1,TRBJ1-1,ASSQDWRGGNTEAF
TRBV3-1,TRBJ1-2,ASSQDLTDNYGYT
TRBV5-1,TRBJ2-7,ASSLRQTKAGEQY
TRBV20-1,TRBJ2-2,SAREQGTGRTGELF
TRBV20-1,TRBJ2-7,SADGTSGSYEQY
TRBV25-1,TRBJ1-1,ASLGPMNTEAF
TRBV10-3,TRBJ1-2,AINPGQGDYGYT
TRBV2,TRBJ2-7,ASSENRGQY
TRBV5-1,TRBJ1-1,ASSLRDRALVTEAF
TRBV11-2,TRBJ2-4,ASSLDFNIQY
TRBV7-9,TRBJ1-1,ASSPDSEAF
TRBV24-1,TRBJ1-1,ATSDFQGTEAF
TRBV4-3,TRBJ2-1,ASSQDRMGYNEQF
TRBV11-2,TRBJ2-3,ASSLVWPLGLDTDTQY
TRBV7-9,TRBJ2-7,ASSFRSEDRSYEQY
TRBV12-3/TRBV12-4,TRBJ2-2,ASSSSGLAGTPGELF
TRBV6-2/TRBV6-3,TRBJ2-5,ASSTQAGKETQY
TRBV11-2,TRBJ2-3,ASSPDPVTDTQY
TRBV7-2,TRBJ1-1,ASSLGERTEAF
TRBV29-1,TRBJ2-7,SVQLESYEQY
TRBV28,TRBJ2-1,ASSLSGREQF
TRBV18,TRBJ2-7,ASSPGTRGQKQY
TRBV9,TRBJ1-1,ASSVDPSTGLNTEAF
TRBV29-1,TRBJ2-7,SVEVAGVYEQY
TRBV12-3/TRBV12-4,TRBJ1-4,ASSFPGREGEKLF
TRBV7-2,TRBJ1-2,ASSHTGANYGYT
TRBV29-1,TRBJ1-5,SVARDKNQPQH